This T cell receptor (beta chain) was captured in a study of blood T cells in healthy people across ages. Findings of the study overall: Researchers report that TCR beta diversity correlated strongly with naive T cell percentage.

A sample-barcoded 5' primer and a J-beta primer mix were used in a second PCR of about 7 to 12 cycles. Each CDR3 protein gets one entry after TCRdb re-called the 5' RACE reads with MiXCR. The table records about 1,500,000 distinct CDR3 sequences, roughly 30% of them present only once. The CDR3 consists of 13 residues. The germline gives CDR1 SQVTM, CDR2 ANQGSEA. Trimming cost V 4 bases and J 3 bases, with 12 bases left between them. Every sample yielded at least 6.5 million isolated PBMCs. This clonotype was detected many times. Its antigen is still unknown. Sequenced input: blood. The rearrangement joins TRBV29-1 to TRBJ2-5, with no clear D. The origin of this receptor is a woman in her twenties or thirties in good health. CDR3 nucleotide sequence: TGCAGCGTTGTCATGGCGGAGAAAGAGACCCAGTACTTC. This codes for CSVVMAEKETQYF. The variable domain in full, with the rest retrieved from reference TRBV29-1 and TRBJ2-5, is SAVISQKPSRDICQRGTSLTIQCQVDSQVTMMFWYRQQPGQSLTLIATANQGSEATYESGFVIDKFPISRPNLTFSTLTVSNMSPEDSSIYLCSVVMAEKETQYFGPGTRLLVL.